What follows is one TCR beta chain and its context. Its specificity is not known. These data originate in a study of cytomegalovirus exposure and HLA in healthy donors. Study-wide results and caveats: Researchers catalogued about 160 TCR beta chains as cytomegalovirus-associated. After further analysis at a later stage, 16,951 TCR beta sequences were associated with HLA alleles at 0.05 false discovery rate.

The study ran its PCR with 60 Vbeta and 13 Jbeta primers. Sequencing was performed with immunoSEQ multiplex PCR; in TCRdb, only in-frame clones are kept and a portion is missing. Of about 81,000 clones listed, 70% to 80% were seen once; the top ten hold around 3%. Trimming took off 1 base at V and 0 bases at J, with 7 bases between the two ends. The CDR3 has 15 residues. The V gene's germline CDR1 is PRHDT and CDR2 FYEKMQ (reference sequence). The origin of this receptor is a man aged 50-59 years in good health and CMV-seropositive. The chain couples TRBV13 to TRBJ1-3, with TRBD1 as a possible D gene (5 bases). The sequenced sample consisted of PBMCs. CDR3 DNA sequence: TGTGCCAGCAGCTTAGCGACAGCCTCTGGAAACACCATATATTTT. Translated: CASSLATASGNTIYF.